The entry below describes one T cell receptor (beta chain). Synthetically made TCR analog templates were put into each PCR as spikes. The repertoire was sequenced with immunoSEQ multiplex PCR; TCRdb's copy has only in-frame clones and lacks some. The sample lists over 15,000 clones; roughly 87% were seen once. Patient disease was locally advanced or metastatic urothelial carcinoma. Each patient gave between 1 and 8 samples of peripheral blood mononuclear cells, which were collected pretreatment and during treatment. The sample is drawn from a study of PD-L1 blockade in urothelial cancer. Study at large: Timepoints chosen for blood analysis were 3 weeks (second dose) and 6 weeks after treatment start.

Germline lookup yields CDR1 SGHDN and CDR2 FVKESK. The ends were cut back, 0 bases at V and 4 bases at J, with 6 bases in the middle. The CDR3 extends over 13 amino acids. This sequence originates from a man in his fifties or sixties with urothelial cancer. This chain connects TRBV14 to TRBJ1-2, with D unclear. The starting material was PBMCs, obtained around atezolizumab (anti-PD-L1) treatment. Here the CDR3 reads CASSQDYSYGYTF. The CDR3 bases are TGTGCCAGCAGCCAAGATTACAGCTATGGCTACACCTTC.